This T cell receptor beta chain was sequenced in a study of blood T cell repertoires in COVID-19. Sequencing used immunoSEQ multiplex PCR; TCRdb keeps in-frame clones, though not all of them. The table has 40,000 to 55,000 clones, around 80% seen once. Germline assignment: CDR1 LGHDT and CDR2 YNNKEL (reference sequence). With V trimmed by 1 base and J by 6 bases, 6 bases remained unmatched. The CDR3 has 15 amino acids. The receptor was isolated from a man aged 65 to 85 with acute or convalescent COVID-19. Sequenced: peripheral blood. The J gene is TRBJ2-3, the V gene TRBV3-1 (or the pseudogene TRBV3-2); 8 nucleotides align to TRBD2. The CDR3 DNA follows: TGTGCCAGCAGCCAAGGCGGGACTAGTAGGGATACGCAGTATTTT. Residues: CASSQGGTSRDTQYF.